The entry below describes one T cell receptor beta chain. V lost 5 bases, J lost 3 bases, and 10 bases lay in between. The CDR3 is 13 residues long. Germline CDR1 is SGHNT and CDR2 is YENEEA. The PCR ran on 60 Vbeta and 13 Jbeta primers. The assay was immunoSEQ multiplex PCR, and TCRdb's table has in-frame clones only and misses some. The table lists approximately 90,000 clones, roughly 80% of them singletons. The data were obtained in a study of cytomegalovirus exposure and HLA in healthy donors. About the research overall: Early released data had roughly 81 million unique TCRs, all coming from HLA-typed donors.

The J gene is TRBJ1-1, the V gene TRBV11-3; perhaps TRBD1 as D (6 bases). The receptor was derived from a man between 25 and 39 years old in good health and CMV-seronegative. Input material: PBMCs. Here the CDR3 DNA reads TGTGCCAGCAGCCCGAACAGGGACACTGAAGCTTTCTTT. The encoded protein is CASSPNRDTEAFF.